The text below deals with one TCR beta chain. The target antigen is unknown. The entry originates in a study of beta chain features in type 1 diabetes. The study's findings and limits: Shortening of TCRB CDR3s, moderate but significant, appeared in all four CD4+ subsets of Type 1 diabetes patients.

Isolated RNA was reverse transcribed in full, so expressed TCRB transcripts were sequenced. The average read count of naive, central memory and regulatory T cell samples was a few million. The data were produced by immunoSEQ multiplex PCR, yet TCRdb's version contains in-frame clones alone and is incomplete. This sample has a few hundred thousand clones; 25% to 30% occur once, and the top ten carry around 4%. This TCR was sampled from a man aged 30 to 45 in good health. Sample: central memory CD4+ T cells from blood.

The CDR3 DNA is TGCGCCAGCAGTCACGGACAGGGGAGGGAAAAACTGTTTTTT. Its translation: CASSHGQGREKLFF. This chain connects TRBV5-1 to TRBJ1-4; 9 positions agree with TRBD1. The CDR3 runs 14 residues. Germline CDR1 SGHRS, CDR2 YFSETQ. J lost 8 bases, V lost 5 bases, and 7 bases had no gene match.